A selection of T cell receptor beta chains follows, all from one sample in a study of blood T cell repertoires in COVID-19. Method: immunoSEQ multiplex PCR; TCRdb's copy keeps in-frame clones and lacks some. Of 95,000 to 110,000 clones in the sample, approximately 88% were seen once. The sequenced sample was peripheral blood. These receptors were obtained from a human donor in a cohort sampled during active COVID-19. Each CDR3 is given with its conserved first and last residue. The D gene is left open where the match is weak. The size field is filled for only some rows; it gives once, few, many or a size class.

TRBV19,TRBD2,once,TRBJ2-1,CASKGAGGNVEQFF,TGTGCCAGTAAGGGAGCCGGGGGGAATGTTGAGCAGTTCTTC
TRBV5-6,-,-,TRBJ2-3,CASSLALGLASTDTQYF,TGTGCCAGCAGCTTGGCTCTCGGGCTAGCGAGCACAGATACGCAGTATTTT
TRBV11-3,TRBD2,-,TRBJ2-5,CASSLNPGGETQYF,TGTGCCAGCAGCTTAAATCCGGGAGGGGAGACCCAGTACTTC
TRBV20-1,-,-,TRBJ2-5,CSASGSGSTQYF,TGCAGTGCTAGTGGCAGCGGGTCAACCCAGTACTTC
TRBV9,-,-,TRBJ2-1,CASGSGDNEQFF,TGTGCCAGCGGAAGCGGAGACAATGAGCAGTTCTTC
TRBV5-6,-,-,TRBJ1-2,CASGLEGDGYTF,TGTGCCAGCGGACTCGAGGGCGATGGCTACACCTTC
TRBV5-4,TRBD1,-,TRBJ2-7,CASSPGTGSYEQYF,TGTGCCAGCAGCCCCGGGACAGGGTCCTACGAGCAGTACTTC
TRBV30,TRBD1,-,TRBJ1-6,CAWTYRDRGSPLHF,TGTGCCTGGACCTACCGGGACAGGGGATCACCCCTCCACTTT
TRBV5-1,TRBD1,-,TRBJ2-5,CASSEQGVRETQYF,TGCGCCAGCAGCGAGCAGGGGGTGCGAGAGACCCAGTACTTC
TRBV19,-,-,TRBJ1-1,CASLPLGGKNTEAFF,TGTGCCAGTCTCCCCCTCGGGGGGAAGAACACTGAAGCTTTCTTT
TRBV5-1,TRBD1,-,TRBJ1-1,CASSWTGDGTEAFF,TGCGCCAGCAGCTGGACAGGGGACGGCACTGAAGCTTTCTTT
TRBV7-9,TRBD1,-,TRBJ1-1,CASRLEGADTEAFF,TGTGCCAGCAGACTGGAGGGGGCGGACACTGAAGCTTTCTTT
TRBV2,TRBD1,-,TRBJ1-2,CASSPTGVGDGYTF,TGTGCCAGCAGCCCGACAGGGGTTGGGGATGGCTACACCTTC
TRBV20-1,TRBD1,-,TRBJ2-7,CSASSAGGEQYF,TGCAGTGCTAGTAGCGCAGGGGGCGAGCAGTACTTC
TRBV27,-,-,TRBJ2-7,CASSPTTPYEQYF,TGTGCCAGCAGCCCTACTACCCCCTACGAGCAGTACTTC
TRBV5-1,-,-,TRBJ2-5,CASSPGQQETQYF,TGCGCCAGCAGCCCAGGACAGCAAGAGACCCAGTACTTC
TRBV28,-,-,TRBJ1-4,CASRPMGRDNEKLFF,TGTGCCAGCAGACCAATGGGCAGGGATAATGAAAAACTGTTTTTT
TRBV11-2,TRBD1,-,TRBJ2-2,CASSFRLRDRGMTGELFF,TGTGCCAGCAGCTTCCGCCTTCGGGACAGGGGAATGACCGGGGAGCTGTTTTTT
TRBV11-2,-,-,TRBJ2-7,CASSSYEQYF,TGTGCCAGCAGCTCATACGAGCAGTACTTC
TRBV5-5,-,-,TRBJ1-1,CASSQRQMNTEAFF,TGTGCCAGCAGCCAGAGACAGATGAACACTGAAGCTTTCTTT
TRBV28,-,-,TRBJ1-5,CASRRVDSSNQPQHF,TGTGCCAGCAGAAGGGTCGACAGTAGCAATCAGCCCCAGCATTTT
TRBV5-4,TRBD2,-,TRBJ2-7,CASSLGVGTTSYEQYF,TGTGCCAGCAGCTTGGGGGTAGGGACTACCTCCTACGAGCAGTACTTC
TRBV19,-,-,TRBJ1-2,CASSTAGLTFNYGYTF,TGTGCCAGTAGTACAGCAGGGCTCACCTTTAACTATGGCTACACCTTC
TRBV4-3,-,-,TRBJ1-1,CASSQDHRVNTEAFF,TGCGCCAGCAGCCAAGATCACAGGGTGAACACTGAAGCTTTCTTT
TRBV4-1,-,-,TRBJ1-2,CASSQGQMSYGYTF,TGCGCCAGCAGCCAAGGACAGATGAGCTATGGCTACACCTTC
TRBV6-4,TRBD1,-,TRBJ1-2,CASRARQGGNGYTF,TGTGCCAGCAGGGCCCGACAGGGGGGAAATGGCTACACCTTC
TRBV20-1,-,-,TRBJ2-4,CSASTLRGQNIQYF,TGCAGTGCTAGTACCCTCAGGGGTCAAAACATTCAGTACTTC
TRBV7-2,TRBD1,-,TRBJ1-5,CASSVKVTGPNYSNQPQHF,TGTGCCAGCAGCGTAAAGGTGACAGGGCCCAACTATAGCAATCAGCCCCAGCATTTT
TRBV11-2,TRBD2,-,TRBJ2-1,CASTDTGLVFPSSYNEQFF,TGTGCCAGCACCGACACGGGACTAGTTTTCCCGAGCTCCTACAATGAGCAGTTCTTC